This TCR beta chain was sequenced in a study of blood T cell repertoires in COVID-19. Background on the study: Acute and convalescent COVID-19 samples came from the United States, Italy and Spain. PBMCs, B-cell-depleted T cells, or T cells provided the cDNA or gDNA that made up the material.

Germline values: CDR1 LNHDA, CDR2 SQIVND (reference sequence). The V end lost 5 bases, the J end lost 8 bases, and 9 bases lay between the germline ends. This CDR3 has 11 amino acids. Study processing details: By means of reference gene primer amplification, nucleated cell counts were estimated. Only in-frame clones appear in the TCRdb table, and some are missing; sequencing was by immunoSEQ multiplex PCR. V and J calls and clone size are those listed in that table; D and trimming were worked out from the DNA. Of approximately 40,000 clones in the sample, roughly 75% were seen once. The material sequenced was peripheral blood. This rearrangement joins TRBV19 to TRBJ1-2; D not certain. This receptor was identified in an elderly man with active or convalescent COVID-19. CDR3 bases: TGTGCCAGTAGTGTGTCCCGGGGCTACACCTTC. Translating it yields CASSVSRGYTF.